One and the same sample provided the 15 T cell receptor beta chains below, sequenced in a study of blood T cell repertoires in COVID-19. Libraries were prepared by immunoSEQ multiplex PCR; TCRdb keeps only in-frame clonotypes and omits some of them. Of some 200,000 clones in the sample, roughly 84% were seen once. Sequenced input: peripheral blood. The receptors derive from a man aged 45 to 65 with active or convalescent COVID-19.

This sequence joins TRBV4-1 and TRBJ2-7; TRBD1 is a possible D gene (6 bases). There are 15 residues in the CDR3. Per germline, CDR1 MGHRA and CDR2 YSYEKL. The germline V and J ends were trimmed by 1 base and 4 bases, with 14 bases remaining between them. The CDR3 nucleotides read TGCGCCAGCAGCCAAGCCCCGGACAGCCTTTACGAGCAGTACTTC. Amino acids: CASSQAPDSLYEQYF.

This chain links TRBV7-2 with TRBJ2-7; maybe TRBD2 (6 bases). The CDR3 spans 15 residues. The germline V gene encodes CDR1 SGHTA and CDR2 FQGNSA. Trimming shortened V by 5 bases and J by 3 bases, and 17 bases separated the two germline ends. This CDR3 is CASSPGGAGNYEQYF. CDR3 in DNA: TGTGCCAGCAGCCCCGGAGGGGCGGGGAACTACGAGCAGTACTTC.

The V gene is TRBV7-8, the J gene TRBJ2-5; TRBD1 might be the D (5 bases). Germline lookup yields CDR1 SGHVS and CDR2 FQNEAQ. The CDR3 is 15 residues long. With 8 bases removed from V and 2 bases from J, the gap between germline ends came to 18 bases. The CDR3 DNA follows: TGTGCCAGCGGCCCGGCCAGACAGCGACAAGAGACCCAGTACTTC. Translation: CASGPARQRQETQYF.

The V and J genes are TRBV27 and TRBJ1-2; no reliable D call. V was trimmed by 8 bases and J by 2 bases, leaving 9 bases between them. The CDR3 consists of 12 residues. Germline V gene data show CDR1 as MNHEY and CDR2 as SMNVEV (reference sequence). The CDR3 sequence is CASGGRNYGYTF. For the CDR3, the DNA is TGTGCCAGCGGAGGGCGAAACTATGGCTACACCTTC.

This clone was recorded only once. V and J are TRBV25-1 and TRBJ1-2, with 9 positions matching TRBD1. CDR3 size: 16 residues. The germline CDR1 and CDR2 sequences are MGHDK and SYGVNS. Trimming at V came to 1 base and at J to 1 base, leaving 4 bases not matched to a gene. CDR3 DNA sequence: TGTGCCAGCAGTGAATTTACGGGACAGGGTAACTATGGCTACACCTTC. This gives the protein CASSEFTGQGNYGYTF.

The gene calls are TRBV11-2 and TRBJ1-3; D gene unclear. Trimming left V 2 bases short and J 0 bases short, with 11 bases between. Germline CDR1 SGHAT, CDR2 FQNNGV. The CDR3 spans 16 residues. The CDR3 region has the DNA TGTGCCAGCAGCTTAAATTCGGGTTACTCTGGAAACACCATATATTTT. As protein: CASSLNSGYSGNTIYF.

This chain uses TRBV28 with TRBJ1-1; 7 nucleotides agree with TRBD1. V was clipped by 4 bases and J by 5 bases; unmatched bases: 13. The V gene's germline CDR1 is MDHEN and CDR2 SYDVKM. This CDR3 comprises 16 residues. CDR3 in DNA: TGTGCCAGCAGTTCCGTGCCGGGGGACAGAAGGACTGAAGCTTTCTTT. Translating it yields CASSSVPGDRRTEAFF.

This clone appeared once. The V call is TRBV20-1, the J call TRBJ2-1; D possibly corresponds to TRBD2 (6 bases). CDR1 is DFQATT and CDR2 is SNEGSKA in the germline V gene (reference sequence). The CDR3 consists of 11 residues. Trimming cost V 4 bases and J 5 bases, with 6 bases left between them. The CDR3 is CSATSDNEQFF. The CDR3 DNA reads TGCAGTGCTACTAGCGACAATGAGCAGTTCTTC.

This rearrangement joins TRBV19 to TRBJ1-6; TRBD1 might be the D (6 bases). This CDR3 has 14 residues. V was shortened by 3 bases and J by 8 bases, with 11 bases between the two germline ends. The germline V gene has CDR1 LNHDA and CDR2 SQIVND (reference sequence). CDR3 residues: CASSIRDTDSPLHF. For the CDR3, the DNA is TGTGCCAGTAGTATCCGGGACACTGATTCACCCCTCCACTTT.

The chain employs TRBV9 and TRBJ2-2; 8 positions match TRBD1. Germline loops: CDR1 SGDLS, CDR2 YYNGEE. V shed 4 bases, J shed 1 base, and the junction held 6 bases outside the gene matches. The CDR3 runs 16 residues. In nucleotides, the CDR3 is TGTGCCAGCAGCCCCCGGACAGGGATGAACACCGGGGAGCTGTTTTTT. Encoded protein: CASSPRTGMNTGELFF.

In this sample, this clone turned up a few times. The chain carries TRBV9 and TRBJ2-1; the match to TRBD1 covers 7 bases. Per the germline V gene, CDR1 is SGDLS and CDR2 is YYNGEE. This CDR3 is built from 14 residues. After removal of 0 bases from V and 8 bases from J, the junction contained 5 bases not matched to a gene. The CDR3 DNA is TGTGCCAGCAGCGTAGCTGGAAGGGGGCATGAGCAGTTCTTC. It translates to CASSVAGRGHEQFF.

The V gene is TRBV19, the J gene TRBJ1-3, with D unclear. V gave up 3 bases and J gave up 0 bases, with 9 bases separating them. This CDR3 comprises 15 residues. Germline assignment: CDR1 LNHDA and CDR2 SQIVND (reference sequence). The CDR3 region has the DNA TGTGCCAGTAGTATCGGCCGGGACTCTGGAAACACCATATATTTT. This encodes CASSIGRDSGNTIYF.

This clone was detected a few times. This sequence joins TRBV5-5 and TRBJ2-1, with 8 nucleotides matching TRBD1. V shed 2 bases, J shed 1 base, and the junction held 2 bases outside the gene matches. The CDR3 is 15 residues long. Germline V gene data show CDR1 as SGHKS and CDR2 as YYEKEE (reference sequence). The CDR3, as DNA: TGTGCCAGCAGCTTTGGGACAGGATCCTACAATGAGCAGTTCTTC. It codes for CASSFGTGSYNEQFF.

The rearrangement links TRBV6-4 to TRBJ1-6; D perhaps matches TRBD1 (6 bases). The CDR3 runs 14 residues. V was cut by 4 bases and J by 7 bases, with 11 bases left in between. Germline values: CDR1 MRHNA, CDR2 SNTAGT. CDR3 sequence (DNA): TGTGCCAGCAGTGCGGGACAAGTAAATTCACCCCTCCACTTT. Translated, it gives CASSAGQVNSPLHF.

This chain joins TRBV5-1 and TRBJ2-5; TRBD2 matches 7 bases. Germline V CDR1 and CDR2: SGHRS, YFSETQ. The CDR3 contains 14 residues. V was clipped by 3 bases and J by 5 bases; unmatched bases: 7. The CDR3, as DNA: TGCGCCAGCAGCTCATCCGCCGGGGGGGAGACCCAGTACTTC. Amino acid sequence: CASSSSAGGETQYF.